One sample yielded the 15 T cell receptor beta chains listed below, sequenced in a study of T cell clones after liver transplantation. Here immunoSEQ multiplex PCR was the method, and the copy in TCRdb shows in-frame clones only, minus some. The sample includes roughly 16,000 clones, approximately 80% of them seen just once. Specimen: CD8+ T cells from blood, collected around 48 months after liver transplant. Receptor source: a human patient who received a liver transplant. These T cells may partly come from the graft donor.

The rearrangement joins TRBV7-2 to TRBJ2-7; possible D gene TRBD1, 6 bases. Trimming removed 1 base from V and 5 bases from J, with 12 bases in between. CDR1 SGHTA and CDR2 FQGNSA come from the germline V gene. CDR3 size: 14 residues. The CDR3 sequence is CASSLVQGGNEQYF. CDR3 DNA sequence: TGTGCCAGCAGCTTAGTACAGGGCGGCAACGAGCAGTACTTC.

The chain has TRBV19 and TRBJ1-5; 10 nucleotides line up with TRBD1. Germline trimming cut 3 bases from V and 7 bases from J; bases unmatched to any gene: 9. This CDR3 has 16 amino acids. The germline V gene has CDR1 LNHDA and CDR2 SQIVND (reference sequence). CDR3 residues: CASSIKRDRGLQPQHF. The CDR3 coding sequence is TGTGCCAGTAGTATCAAACGGGACAGGGGATTACAGCCCCAGCATTTT.

V and J are TRBV11-2 and TRBJ2-2, with 11 nucleotides matching TRBD2. The CDR3 runs 14 residues. The V gene end was trimmed by 6 bases and the J gene end by 6 bases; junction bases not matched to a gene: 3. Germline assignment: CDR1 SGHAT and CDR2 FQNNGV. The CDR3 here is CASSPGLAAGELFF. The CDR3, as DNA: TGTGCCAGCAGTCCGGGACTAGCGGCCGGGGAGCTGTTTTTT.

The chain couples TRBV7-3 to TRBJ2-3; 11 bases map to TRBD1. This CDR3 is 16 amino acids long. J lost 4 bases, V lost 4 bases, and 7 bases had no gene match. Germline CDR1 and CDR2: SGHTA and FQGTGA. CDR3 coding DNA: TGTGCCAGCAGCTATATAGGACAGGGGGCTGCAGATACGCAGTATTTT. Translating it yields CASSYIGQGAADTQYF.

The chain has TRBV9 and TRBJ2-1, with no clear D. The CDR3 length is 14 residues. The V gene lost 0 bases and the J gene lost 2 bases, with 6 bases spanning the gap. Germline lookup yields CDR1 SGDLS and CDR2 YYNGEE. The DNA for the CDR3 is TGTGCCAGCAGCGTAGAAAGGGCCTACAATGAGCAGTTCTTC. Its translation is CASSVERAYNEQFF.

The chain carries TRBV28 and TRBJ2-6; D not resolved. The CDR3 totals 15 residues. Germline-derived CDR1 and CDR2 are MDHEN and SYDVKM. Deletions cut 3 bases from V and 2 bases from J, with 8 bases between. The CDR3 here is CASSFGVPGANVLTF. CDR3 bases: TGTGCCAGCAGTTTCGGAGTTCCTGGGGCCAACGTCCTGACTTTC.

This clone was seen once. The chain joins TRBV5-5 to TRBJ2-1; D assignment may be TRBD1 or TRBD2 (6 bases each). V dropped 4 bases and J dropped 9 bases, with 14 bases sitting between them. Per the germline V gene, CDR1 is SGHKS and CDR2 is YYEKEE (reference sequence). This CDR3 is 13 amino acids long. The CDR3, as DNA: TGTGCCAGCAGCAGGCCCAGGGGAGGTGAGCAGTTCTTC. Translating gives CASSRPRGGEQFF.

V gene TRBV6-6 combines with J gene TRBJ1-1; D uncertain. Trimming took off 7 bases at V and 3 bases at J, with 12 bases between the two ends. Germline assignment: CDR1 MNHNY and CDR2 SVGAGI (reference sequence). This CDR3 is built from 13 residues. The CDR3 sequence is CASISPTDTEAFF. CDR3 coding DNA: TGTGCCAGCATCTCCCCAACGGACACTGAAGCTTTCTTT.

Only a few counts were recorded for this clone. The rearrangement uses TRBV11-3 and TRBJ1-6; TRBD1 agrees at 9 bases. This CDR3 comprises 18 residues. Looked up from germline, CDR1 is SGHNT and CDR2 is YENEEA. V was clipped by 5 bases and J by 2 bases; unmatched bases: 10. CDR3 DNA: TGTGCCAGCAGCCCGCTCCGACAGGGGGTAACCTATAATTCACCCCTCCACTTT. This codes for CASSPLRQGVTYNSPLHF.

This clone was seen once. The J gene is TRBJ1-2, the V gene TRBV9; perhaps TRBD1 as D (5 bases). Germline V gene data show CDR1 as SGDLS and CDR2 as YYNGEE. The CDR3 extends over 12 amino acids. Trimming took off 2 bases at V and 8 bases at J, with 10 bases between the two ends. The chain's CDR3 is CASSVSGRGYTF. CDR3 nucleotides: TGTGCCAGCAGCGTTTCAGGGCGCGGCTACACCTTC.

V gene TRBV5-1 combines with J gene TRBJ2-7, with a weak D call TRBD1 (5 bases). Trimming pared 4 bases from V and 4 bases from J, leaving 18 bases between. CDR3 length: 15 amino acids. CDR1 SGHRS and CDR2 YFSETQ come from the germline V gene. The CDR3 DNA sequence: TGCGCCAGCAGCCCCGGGTCAGGGCCTATGTACGAGCAGTACTTC. As protein: CASSPGSGPMYEQYF.

The chain combines TRBV6-5 with TRBJ2-7; 7 positions match TRBD1. The CDR3 length is 13 residues. V gave up 5 bases and J gave up 6 bases; unmatched junction bases: 7. Germline V gene lookup returns CDR1 MNHEY and CDR2 SVGAGI. CDR3: CASSPTGRREQYF. In nucleotides, the CDR3 is TGTGCCAGCAGTCCGACAGGGAGACGCGAGCAGTACTTC.

By share, this clone ranks as medium-sized. The chain carries TRBV29-1 and TRBJ2-7; D remains ambiguous. Germline V gene sequence: CDR1 SQVTM, CDR2 ANQGSEA. Trimming left V 0 bases short and J 3 bases short, with 6 bases between. The length of the CDR3 is 12 residues. CDR3: CSVEDGDYEQYF. The CDR3 bases are TGCAGCGTTGAAGACGGTGACTACGAGCAGTACTTC.

This clone was seen more than once but under ten times. The rearrangement links TRBV7-2 to TRBJ2-7; D uncertain. V was pared by 4 bases and J by 0 bases, with 16 bases between. Germline values: CDR1 SGHTA, CDR2 FQGNSA. This CDR3 has 16 residues. CDR3 amino acids: CASSSDPNSGSYEQYF. CDR3 bases: TGTGCCAGCAGCTCCGACCCCAACAGTGGCTCCTACGAGCAGTACTTC.

The chain combines TRBV7-2 with TRBJ1-1; D gene uncertain. V lost 2 bases, J lost 1 base, and 8 bases lay in between. Germline V CDR1 and CDR2: SGHTA, FQGNSA. This CDR3 has 14 amino acids. The CDR3 DNA reads as TGTGCCAGCAGCTTATTGACGGAGAACACTGAAGCTTTCTTT. Residues: CASSLLTENTEAFF.